This is a list of T cell receptor beta chains from one sample in a study of response to subunit inactivated influenza vaccine. TCRdb passed the RT-PCR reads through MiXCR, listing each CDR3 protein once. The sample holds approximately 730,000 distinct CDR3 sequences, about 15% seen once. This sample comprised PBMCs from blood, obtained around two weeks before vaccination. These receptors were collected from a man aged 45 to 65 who received an inactivated influenza vaccine. Each CDR3 is given with its conserved first and last residue. The D gene is left open where the match is weak. Not every row has a clone size; where given, it reads once, few, many or a size class.

V gene	D gene	J gene	clone size	CDR3 DNA	CDR3 protein
TRBV4-3	TRBD2	TRBJ2-2	few	TGCGCCAGCAGCCAAGTAGGCGGGAGGGCGGCCGGGGAGCTGTTTTTT	CASSQVGGRAAGELFF
TRBV7-9	TRBD2	TRBJ2-1	many	TGTGCCAGCAGCCTGACTAGCGGGAGGGCAACTGAGCAGTTCTTC	CASSLTSGRATEQFF
TRBV27	-	TRBJ2-5	-	TGTGCCAGCAGTGGAGGGAGCTACGCAGAGACCCAGTACTTC	CASSGGSYAETQYF
TRBV11-2	-	TRBJ2-3	-	TGTGCCAGCAGCTTCGGGGGTAGTGGCACAGATACGCAGTATTTT	CASSFGGSGTDTQYF
TRBV7-2	-	TRBJ1-2	few	TGTGCCAGCAGCTTAGATCCCGACAGTAACTATGGCTACACCTTC	CASSLDPDSNYGYTF
TRBV12-3/TRBV12-4	-	TRBJ1-5	few	TGTGCCAGCAGTTTTCTGGGGAACAATCAGCCCCAGCATTTT	CASSFLGNNQPQHF
TRBV27	TRBD1	TRBJ2-7	-	TGTGCCAGCAGTTTATTAGGGACAGTATCCTACGAGCAGTACTTC	CASSLLGTVSYEQYF
TRBV7-2	TRBD2	TRBJ2-2	-	TGTGCCAGCAGCCAGACTAGCGGCACCGGGGAGCTGTTTTTT	CASSQTSGTGELFF
TRBV18	-	TRBJ1-3	-	TGTGCCAGCTCACCCGGACGACTCGCCGGAAACACCATATATTTT	CASSPGRLAGNTIYF
TRBV5-5	-	TRBJ2-5	many	TGTGCCAGCAGCCCTCGACACACGTACCAAGAGACCCAGTACTTC	CASSPRHTYQETQYF
TRBV6-2/TRBV6-3	-	TRBJ2-2	-	TGTGCCAGCAGTTTGCACAGGACAGCCGGGGAGCTGTTTTTT	CASSLHRTAGELFF
TRBV27	TRBD1	TRBJ2-1	few	TGTGCCAGCAGTTTAAACCGTGGACAGGGTCGGGGTGAGCAGTTCTTC	CASSLNRGQGRGEQFF
TRBV28	-	TRBJ2-3	few	TGTGCCAGCAATTACCGGCAGAGAACAGATACGCAGTATTTT	CASNYRQRTDTQYF